This T cell receptor (beta chain) was sequenced for a study of blood T cell repertoires in COVID-19. Study as a whole: The origin of the acute and convalescent COVID-19 samples was the United States, Italy and Spain.

From germline, CDR1 is KGHSH and CDR2 LQKENI. The CDR3 is 15 residues long. The V and J ends lost 5 bases and 1 base, in that order; junction bases with no gene match: 7. Source study methods: Quantification of nucleated cells was approximated via reference gene primer amplification. This table comes from immunoSEQ multiplex PCR, and its TCRdb copy is limited to in-frame clones, with some not included. V and J calls and clone size are copied from that table; D and trimming were computed from the DNA. The table lists approximately 36,000 clones, approximately 86% of them singletons. J is TRBJ1-1 and V is TRBV18, with 7 bases aligning to TRBD1. Sequencing used peripheral blood. The sequence was obtained from a man aged 60 to 69 with acute or convalescent COVID-19. The CDR3 sequence: CASSSLTGANTEAFF. In DNA form, the CDR3 reads TGTGCCAGCTCATCTTTAACAGGGGCGAACACTGAAGCTTTCTTT.